The sequence of this TCR beta chain was determined in a study of blood T cell repertoires in COVID-19 (dated by TCRdb to 2020 to 2022). Regarding the study in general: Collaborator samples came from the United States, Italy and Spain and covered acute and convalescent phases of COVID-19. The material from the prospective study consisted of cDNA or gDNA derived from T cells, B-cell-depleted T cells, or PBMCs. Deeply sampled blood TCRbeta repertoires from subjects exposed to, actively infected with, or recovered from COVID-19 were included in the dataset. The repertoires were released in a freely available public database intended as a resource for research on the immune response to SARS-CoV-2. The samples were drawn from two sources: the first 160 participants of the ongoing ImmuneRACE study, and fewer than 1,500 subjects contributed by 6 global collaborators. A de-identified subject ID, COVID-19 status, age in years and sex were almost always included in the sample metadata. Where available, HLA class I and class II types were obtained from metadata supplied by the sample provider rather than from assay-based typing.

The investigation overall reported the following: The quantity of clinical and demographic metadata differed by source and by participant and was supplied without curation.

Trimming removed 0 bases from V and 7 bases from J, leaving 7 bases between the germline ends. The CDR3 runs 12 amino acids, cysteine and phenylalanine included. The kept DNA is CDR3 alone, 36 bases in frame from the first base. The germline V gene (reference sequence) gives CDR1 as LNHNV and CDR2 as YYDKDF. TCRbeta CDR3 regions were amplified from genomic DNA using the immunoSEQ Assay, a bias-controlled multiplex PCR. Concerning the study's data processing: Within the assay, amplification of reference gene primers was used to estimate how many nucleated cells each sample contained. To quantify the absolute abundance of each unique TCRbeta CDR3 rearrangement, sequence reads were collapsed and filtered. For each sample, productive Simpson clonality was calculated by taking the square root of Simpson's diversity index across productive rearrangements. TCRdb's version of the immuneACCESS table is confined to in-frame rearrangements and falls short of the full clone set. An unresolved V gene accounts for under half of the shortfall where checked; the remainder is of unknown origin. V and J calls and clone size are those listed in that table; D and trimming were worked out from the DNA. For this sample the table gives 25,000 to 35,000 clones, of which approximately 67% were detected only once. About 15% of the sample is in the top ten clones.

Each collaborating institution followed its own protocols to collect whole blood in K2EDTA tubes. Collaborator samples were shipped for TCRbeta analysis as frozen whole blood, isolated PBMCs, or DNA extracted from either sample type. A remark on this clone: Its recognized antigen is unknown. Base quality data are lacking; no much larger clone is found one base away.

The sequenced sample was peripheral blood. The TCR was taken from a human donor in a cohort sampled during active COVID-19. The sequence is built from TRBV15 and TRBJ2-7, and TRBD2 may be the D gene, going by 5 matching bases. The CDR3 reads as follows: CATSRDRGEQYF. The nucleotide sequence reads TGTGCCACCAGCAGAGATCGCGGGGAGCAGTACTTC.